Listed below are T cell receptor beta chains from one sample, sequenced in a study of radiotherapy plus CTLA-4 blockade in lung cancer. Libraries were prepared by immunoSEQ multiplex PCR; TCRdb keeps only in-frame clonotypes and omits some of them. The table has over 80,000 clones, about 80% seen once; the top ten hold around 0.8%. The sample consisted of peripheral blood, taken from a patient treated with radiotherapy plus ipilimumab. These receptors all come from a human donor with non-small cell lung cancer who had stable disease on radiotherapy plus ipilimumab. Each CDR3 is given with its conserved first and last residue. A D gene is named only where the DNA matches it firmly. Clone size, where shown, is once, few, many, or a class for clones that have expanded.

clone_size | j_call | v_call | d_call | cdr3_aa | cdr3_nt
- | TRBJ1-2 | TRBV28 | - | CASSSAAFYGYTF | TGTGCCAGCAGTTCAGCAGCCTTCTATGGCTACACCTTC
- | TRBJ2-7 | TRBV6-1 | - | CASGVAYEQYF | TGTGCCAGCGGGGTGGCCTACGAGCAGTACTTC
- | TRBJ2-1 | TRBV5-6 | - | CASSWSEGLISYNEQFF | TGTGCCAGCAGCTGGTCGGAGGGGCTTATCTCCTACAATGAGCAGTTCTTC
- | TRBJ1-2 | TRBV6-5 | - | CASSYSKGGGYTF | TGTGCCAGCAGTTACTCGAAAGGGGGAGGCTACACCTTC
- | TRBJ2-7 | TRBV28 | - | CASSPLGTFSSYEQYF | TGTGCCAGCAGTCCGCTTGGGACATTCAGCTCCTACGAGCAGTACTTC
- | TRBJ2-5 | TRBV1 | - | CTSSQEGEETTEIQYF | TGCACCAGCAGCCAAGAGGGGGAAGAGACTACGGAGATCCAGTACTTC
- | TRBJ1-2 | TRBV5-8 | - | CASSLGGGLPSNYGYTF | TGTGCCAGCAGCTTGGGCGGAGGCTTGCCTTCTAACTATGGCTACACCTTC
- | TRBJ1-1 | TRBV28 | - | CASSLPGGFTEAFF | TGTGCCAGCAGTTTACCCGGGGGCTTCACTGAAGCTTTCTTT
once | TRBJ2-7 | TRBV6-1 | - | CASSEVVGAWEQYF | TGTGCCAGCAGTGAAGTGGTGGGGGCCTGGGAGCAGTACTTC
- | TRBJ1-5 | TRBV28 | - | CASKGLGLASGAQHF | TGTGCCAGCAAAGGGTTGGGGTTAGCATCAGGGGCCCAGCATTTT
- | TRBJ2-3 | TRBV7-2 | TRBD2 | CASSKRTSGVTSTDTQYF | TGTGCCAGCAGCAAAAGGACTAGCGGAGTAACTAGCACAGATACGCAGTATTTT
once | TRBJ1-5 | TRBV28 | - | CASSLGRRGANQPQHF | TGTGCCAGCAGTCTCGGACGGAGGGGGGCCAATCAGCCCCAGCATTTT
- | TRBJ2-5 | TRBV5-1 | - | CASSLSAGQETQYF | TGCGCCAGCAGCTTGTCCGCAGGCCAAGAGACCCAGTACTTC
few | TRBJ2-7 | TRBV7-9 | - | CASSLAGPRRSYEQYF | TGTGCCAGCAGCTTAGCGGGCCCGAGGCGGTCCTACGAGCAGTACTTC
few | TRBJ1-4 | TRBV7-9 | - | CASSPFQGPPNEKLFF | TGTGCCTCGTCCCCCTTTCAGGGGCCTCCTAATGAAAAACTGTTTTTT
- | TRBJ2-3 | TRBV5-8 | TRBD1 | CASSGDRVATQYF | TGTGCCAGCAGCGGGGACAGGGTCGCCACGCAGTATTTT
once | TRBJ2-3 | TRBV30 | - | CAWEGVPHLDTQYF | TGTGCCTGGGAGGGGGTACCGCACTTGGATACGCAGTATTTT
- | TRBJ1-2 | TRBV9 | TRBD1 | CASSAGGQGANYGYTF | TGTGCCAGCAGCGCTGGGGGACAGGGGGCTAACTATGGCTACACCTTC
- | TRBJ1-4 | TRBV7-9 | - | CASSFKSTNEKLFF | TGTGCCAGCAGCTTTAAGTCAACTAATGAAAAACTGTTTTTT
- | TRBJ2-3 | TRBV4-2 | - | CASSQGLAEGGDTQYF | TGTGCCAGCAGCCAGGGCCTAGCGGAGGGGGGAGATACGCAGTATTTT
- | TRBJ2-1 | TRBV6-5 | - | CASRGGRRDNEQFF | TGTGCCAGCAGGGGGGGTAGGAGGGACAATGAGCAGTTCTTC
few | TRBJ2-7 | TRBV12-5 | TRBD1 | CASGFAGGPQYF | TGTGCTAGTGGTTTCGCAGGGGGCCCTCAGTACTTC
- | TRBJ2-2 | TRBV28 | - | CASSLGGAGTGELFF | TGTGCCAGCAGTTTAGGGGGCGCGGGTACCGGGGAGCTGTTTTTT
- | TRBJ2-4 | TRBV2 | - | CASSEDRTLAKNIQYF | TGTGCCAGCAGCGAAGACAGGACTCTAGCCAAAAACATTCAGTACTTC
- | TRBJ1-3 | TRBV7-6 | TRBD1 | CASSLGTGGNTIYF | TGTGCCAGCAGCTTAGGGACAGGGGGAAACACCATATATTTT
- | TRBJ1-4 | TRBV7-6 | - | CASSPFNAREKLFF | TGTGCCAGCAGCCCCTTTAATGCTCGGGAAAAACTGTTTTTT
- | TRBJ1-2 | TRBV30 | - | CAWSVGQGRDLDGYTF | TGTGCCTGGAGTGTCGGGCAAGGCAGGGATCTAGATGGCTACACCTTC
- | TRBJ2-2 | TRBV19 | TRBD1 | CASSIWDRNTGELFF | TGTGCCAGTAGTATATGGGACAGGAACACCGGGGAGCTGTTTTTT
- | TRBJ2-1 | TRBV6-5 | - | CASSYSPGERKQFF | TGTGCCAGCAGTTACTCCCCCGGTGAGCGGAAGCAGTTCTTC
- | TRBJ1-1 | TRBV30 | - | CAWGTWNTEAFF | TGTGCCTGGGGCACCTGGAACACTGAAGCTTTCTTT
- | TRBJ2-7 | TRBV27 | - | CASSEVSYRGGEQYF | TGTGCCAGCAGCGAGGTATCCTACAGGGGAGGCGAGCAGTACTTC
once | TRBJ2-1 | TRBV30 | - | CAWNGEGGGASYNEQFF | TGTGCCTGGAATGGAGAAGGAGGGGGCGCTTCCTACAATGAGCAGTTCTTC
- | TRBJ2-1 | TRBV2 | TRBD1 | CASRRQGAYNEQFF | TGTGCCAGCAGAAGACAGGGGGCTTACAATGAGCAGTTCTTC
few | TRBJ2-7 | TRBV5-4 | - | CASSLGGDYEQYF | TGTGCCAGCAGCTTGGGCGGGGACTACGAGCAGTACTTC
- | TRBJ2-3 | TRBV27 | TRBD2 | CASSRLANTDTQYF | TGTGCCAGCAGTCGACTAGCGAACACAGATACGCAGTATTTT
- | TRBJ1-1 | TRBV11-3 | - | CASSLSINTEAFF | TGTGCCAGCAGCTTATCAATTAACACTGAAGCTTTCTTT
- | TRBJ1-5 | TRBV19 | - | CASSISNWRRRNQPQHF | TGTGCCAGTAGTATCAGCAATTGGCGAAGGCGCAATCAGCCCCAGCATTTT
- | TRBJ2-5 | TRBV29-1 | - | CSVDVGETQYF | TGCAGCGTTGACGTAGGGGAGACCCAGTACTTC
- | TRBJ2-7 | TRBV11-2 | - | CASSRGGQVVEQYF | TGTGCCAGCAGCCGAGGTGGGCAGGTTGTCGAGCAGTACTTC
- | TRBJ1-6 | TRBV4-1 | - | CASSQDRARSSYNSPLHF | TGCGCCAGCAGCCAAGATCGGGCCAGGAGCTCCTATAATTCACCCCTCCACTTT
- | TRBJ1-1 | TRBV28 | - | CASRDGLYSNTEAFF | TGTGCCAGCAGGGACGGACTATACTCTAACACTGAAGCTTTCTTT
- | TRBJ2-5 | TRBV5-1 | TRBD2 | CASSPSGGSRPTGQETQYF | TGCGCCAGCAGCCCTAGCGGGGGCTCCAGACCGACAGGCCAAGAGACCCAGTACTTC
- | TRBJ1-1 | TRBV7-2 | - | CASSFDRRTEAFF | TGTGCCAGCAGCTTCGACAGGAGGACCGAAGCTTTCTTT
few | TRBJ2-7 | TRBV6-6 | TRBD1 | CASSSSGTGAYEQYF | TGTGCCAGCAGTTCCTCCGGGACAGGGGCCTACGAGCAGTACTTC
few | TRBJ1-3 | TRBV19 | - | CASTSEALPISGNTIYF | TGTGCCAGTACCTCGGAGGCCCTCCCCATCTCTGGAAACACCATATATTTT
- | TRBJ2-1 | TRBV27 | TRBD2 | CASTLWGGNEQFF | TGTGCCAGCACGCTCTGGGGAGGGAATGAGCAGTTCTTC
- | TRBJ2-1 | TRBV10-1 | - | CASSESGMGAGDNEQFF | TGCGCCAGCAGTGAGTCGGGTATGGGCGCAGGGGACAATGAGCAGTTCTTC
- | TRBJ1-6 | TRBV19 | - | CASRQRQDSPLHF | TGTGCCAGTAGACAGAGACAGGATTCACCCCTCCACTTT
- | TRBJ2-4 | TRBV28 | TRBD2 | CASRLRRLAEIQNIQYF | TGTGCCAGCAGACTACGGAGGCTAGCGGAGATACAAAACATTCAGTACTTC
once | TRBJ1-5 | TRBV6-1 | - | CASTQRWGNQPQHF | TGTGCCAGCACCCAGAGGTGGGGCAATCAGCCCCAGCATTTT
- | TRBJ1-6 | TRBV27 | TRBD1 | CASSRTTGGRDSPLHF | TGTGCCAGCAGCCGTACGACAGGGGGAAGGGATTCACCCCTCCACTTT
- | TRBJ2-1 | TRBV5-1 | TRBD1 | CASSSDRGFYNEQFF | TGCGCCAGCAGCTCCGACAGGGGGTTTTACAATGAGCAGTTCTTC
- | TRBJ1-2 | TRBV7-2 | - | CASSLAQGRWAFGYTF | TGTGCCAGCAGCTTAGCCCAGGGACGTTGGGCGTTTGGCTACACCTTC
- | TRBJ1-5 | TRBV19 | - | CASSIRVNQPQHF | TGTGCCAGTAGTATCAGGGTTAATCAGCCCCAGCATTTT
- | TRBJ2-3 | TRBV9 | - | CASSVGTGADTQYF | TGTGCCAGCAGCGTAGGGACGGGGGCAGATACGCAGTATTTT
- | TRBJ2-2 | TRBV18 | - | CASSFFPNTGELFF | TGTGCCAGCTCATTCTTTCCGAACACCGGGGAGCTGTTTTTT
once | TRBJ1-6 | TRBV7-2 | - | CASSSDGNSPLHF | TGTGCCAGCAGCTCAGACGGGAATTCACCCCTCCACTTT